Shown below are 9 T cell receptor beta chains from a single sample sequenced in a study of T cells in Graves' hyperthyroidism and ophthalmopathy. TCR beta CDR3 regions were amplified from RNA transcripts. During a first-round RT-PCR of the TCR CDR3, the HTBI primer set was used. Via MiXCR, TCRdb re-called the multiplex PCR reads, giving one row per CDR3 protein. This sample yields a few hundred thousand distinct CDR3 sequences, of which roughly 50% are seen a single time; approximately 8.4% belongs to the top ten. Sequenced material: peripheral blood or thyroid tissue (not recorded which). These receptors came from a young woman with Graves' hyperthyroidism.

This clonotype showed up many times. The chain carries TRBV7-8 and TRBJ1-3; a possible D gene is TRBD1 (5 bases). Germline-derived CDR1 and CDR2 are SGHVS and FQNEAQ. V lost 5 bases and J 0 bases, leaving 14 bases between the germline ends. CDR3 length: 16 residues. CDR3 amino acids: CASSQETASSGNTIYF. The DNA of the CDR3 is TGTGCCAGCAGCCAAGAGACAGCTAGCTCTGGAAACACCATATATTTT. Filled out from reference TRBV7-8 and TRBJ1-3, the complete variable domain reads GAGVSQSPRYKVAKRGQDVALRCDPISGHVSLFWYQQALGQGPEFLTYFQNEAQLDKSGLPSDRFFAERPEGSVSTLKIQRTQQEDSAVYLCASSQETASSGNTIYFGEGSWLTVV.

This clonotype was seen ten or more times. This chain joins TRBV5-1 and TRBJ1-4, with TRBD1 matching 12 bases. Trimming cost V 3 bases and J 8 bases; bases outside gene matches: 8. The germline gives CDR1 SGHRS, CDR2 YFSETQ. CDR3 length: 16 amino acids. The CDR3 coding sequence is TGCGCCAGCAGCTGGGGACAGGGGGCAATGAGGGAAAAACTGTTTTTT. Amino acids: CASSWGQGAMREKLFF.

J is TRBJ1-6 and V is TRBV7-9; D is unresolved. Germline values: CDR1 SEHNR, CDR2 FQNEAQ (reference sequence). Trimming took 0 bases from V and 10 from J, leaving 19 bases between them. This CDR3 spans 17 amino acids. The CDR3 nucleotides are TGTGCCAGCAGCTTAGCTTCAGCGGGAGGAGTAGGGTCACCCCTCCACTTT. It yields the protein CASSLASAGGVGSPLHF.

The chain couples TRBV7-3 to TRBJ2-1, with TRBD2 matching 13 bases. The CDR3 runs to 15 residues. Germline V lookup: CDR1 SGHTA, CDR2 FQGTGA. Unmatched junction bases numbered 5, after V lost 5 bases and J lost 7 bases. CDR3 protein: CASSPRGLAGNEQFF. DNA of the CDR3: TGTGCCAGCAGCCCAAGGGGACTAGCGGGGAATGAGCAGTTCTTC.

This clonotype was counted at least ten times. V gene TRBV5-1 combines with J gene TRBJ2-7, with TRBD2 matching 14 bases. The CDR3 spans 15 residues. CDR1 and CDR2 from the germline V gene are SGHRS and YFSETQ. Trimming removed 4 bases from V and 6 bases from J; junction bases left unmatched: 6. CDR3 loop: CASSPGLAGVVEQYF. The DNA of the CDR3 is TGCGCCAGCAGCCCGGGACTAGCGGGAGTCGTCGAGCAGTACTTC. The variable domain in full, completed from reference TRBV5-1 and TRBJ2-7, reads KAGVTQTPRYLIKTRGQQVTLSCSPISGHRSVSWYQQTPGQGLQFLFEYFSETQRNKGNFPGRFSGRQFSNSRSEMNVSTLELGDSALYLCASSPGLAGVVEQYFGPGTRLTVT.

This chain connects TRBV7-2 to TRBJ1-3; D perhaps matches TRBD1 (6 bases). Germline CDR1 and CDR2: SGHTA and FQGNSA. V was shortened by 3 bases and J by 7 bases, with 10 bases between the two germline ends. The CDR3 totals 13 residues. The CDR3 reads CASSFGQMNTIYF. The CDR3 nucleotides are TGTGCCAGCAGCTTCGGACAGATGAACACCATATATTTT.

This clonotype was seen ten or more times. The rearrangement uses TRBV7-6 and TRBJ2-5, with TRBD1 identical over 10 bases. V lost 0 bases, J lost 1 base, and 5 bases stayed unmatched. CDR1 and CDR2 from the germline V gene are SGHVS and FNYEAQ. This CDR3 has 17 residues. CDR3 in DNA: TGTGCCAGCAGCTTAGCCGGGACAGGGGTTCTCCAAGAGACCCAGTACTTC. It yields the protein CASSLAGTGVLQETQYF.

The rearrangement links TRBV10-3 to TRBJ1-3; TRBD1 might be the D (6 bases). V gave up 10 bases and J gave up 0 bases, with 16 bases separating them. The CDR3 has 15 amino acids. Germline CDR1 reads ENHRY; CDR2 reads SYGVKD. CDR3 sequence (DNA): TGTGCCACCAAAAAGGACAGCCGCTCTGGAAACACCATATATTTT. It is translated as CATKKDSRSGNTIYF.

This clonotype was seen many times. This chain links TRBV5-8 with TRBJ1-4; D gene unclear. The CDR3 consists of 15 residues. Trimming took 4 bases from V and 0 from J, leaving 10 bases between them. Germline CDR1 SGHTS, CDR2 YDEGEE. The CDR3 loop is CASSNRLATNEKLFF. In DNA form, the CDR3 reads TGTGCCAGCAGCAACAGACTTGCAACTAATGAAAAACTGTTTTTT.